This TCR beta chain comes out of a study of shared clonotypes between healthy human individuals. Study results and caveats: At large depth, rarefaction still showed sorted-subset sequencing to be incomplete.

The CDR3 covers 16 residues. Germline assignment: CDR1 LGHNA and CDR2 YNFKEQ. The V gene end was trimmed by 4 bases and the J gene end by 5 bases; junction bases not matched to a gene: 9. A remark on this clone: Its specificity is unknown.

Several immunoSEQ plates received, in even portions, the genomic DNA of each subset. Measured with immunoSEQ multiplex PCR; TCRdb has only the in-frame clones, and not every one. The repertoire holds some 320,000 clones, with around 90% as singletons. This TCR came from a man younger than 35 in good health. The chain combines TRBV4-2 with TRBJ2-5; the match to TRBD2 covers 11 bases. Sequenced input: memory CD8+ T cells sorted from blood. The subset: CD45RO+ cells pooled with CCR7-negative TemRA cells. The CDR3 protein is CASSRFSGGEGETQYF. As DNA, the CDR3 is TGTGCCAGCAGCCGTTTTAGCGGGGGGGAAGGCGAGACCCAGTACTTC.